A selection of T cell receptor beta chains follows, all from one sample in a study of blood T cells in healthy people across ages. TCRdb re-called the 5' RACE reads through MiXCR, storing one row per CDR3 protein. The sample holds around 500,000 distinct CDR3 sequences; roughly 43% are singletons and the top ten take approximately 25%. Sequencing was carried out using blood. The receptor set was obtained from a man older than 75 in good health. The CDR3 runs from the conserved cysteine through the conserved F or W. Rows give clone size only sometimes, using once, few, many, or a class for an expanded clone.

NA TRBJ2-7 TRBV6-5 CASFYSGYEQYF
NA TRBJ2-1 TRBV7-2 CASSLEAAGPYNEQFF
few TRBJ2-3 TRBV24-1 CATSDQRGGPDTQYF
NA TRBJ2-5 TRBV7-9 CASSPPRTAEETQYF
few TRBJ2-3 TRBV7-3 CASSSRLGDTQYF
NA TRBJ2-1 TRBV20-1 CSSRSGLAGRNKPNEQFF
NA TRBJ2-7 TRBV20-1 CSLGRVGVSYEQYF
NA TRBJ2-3 TRBV14 CASSQEGQGRRDTQYF
NA TRBJ2-1 TRBV7-9 CASSRLAAPSYNEQFF
NA TRBJ2-1 TRBV4-2 CASSPLGQGNEQFF
many TRBJ2-5 TRBV7-6 CASSSIAGGGQETQYF
NA TRBJ2-4 TRBV11-1 CASSLLSGKNIQYF
many TRBJ2-3 TRBV6-5 CALTDTQYF
NA TRBJ2-2 TRBV4-3 CASSDGPSPNTGELFF
many TRBJ2-3 TRBV29-1 CSVESLKGSTDTQYF
few TRBJ2-1 TRBV29-1 CSVDFAGPNEQFF
NA TRBJ2-7 TRBV6-2/TRBV6-3 CASSDRASSKEQYF
NA TRBJ2-3 TRBV5-1 CASSLDGPGPPDTQYF
NA TRBJ2-7 TRBV5-5 CASSLTTNYEQYF
few TRBJ1-6 TRBV10-3 CVITKDRANSPLHF
few TRBJ2-3 TRBV28 CASSHKARGTSTDTQYF
NA TRBJ2-1 TRBV7-3 CASSFGLDGNEQFF
once NA TRBV14 CASSRTHSYEQYF
NA TRBJ2-7 TRBV18 CASSQIGGPYEQYF
NA TRBJ2-2 TRBV7-3 CASSPPGPQNTGELFF
NA TRBJ1-2 TRBV3-1 CASSQGLQGFKGGYTF
NA NA TRBV6-2/TRBV6-3 CASSHGLNSYEQYF
few TRBJ2-7 TRBV29-1 CSVKSGLASSYEQYF
NA TRBJ1-5 TRBV2 CASRGTGVDQPQHF
NA TRBJ1-2 TRBV12-3/TRBV12-4 CASSPEHVGYTF
NA TRBJ2-1 TRBV20-1 CGARKLGVTVMNEQFF
NA NA TRBV28 CASSSEIETQYF
NA TRBJ2-3 TRBV11-2 CASSLAPRRTDTQYF
NA TRBJ2-2 TRBV20-1 CSARPTNTRVGELFF
NA TRBJ2-7 TRBV5-1 CASSLPPQGFDEQYF
NA TRBJ2-1 TRBV20-1 CSAVTGSFYNEQFF
few TRBJ2-1 TRBV10-3 CAISEGGLAVNEQFF
NA TRBJ1-2 TRBV25-1 CASSERGGRNGYTF
NA TRBJ2-1 TRBV6-2/TRBV6-3 CASSRTEREQFF
few TRBJ2-1 TRBV6-2/TRBV6-3 CASSNLGAGVGNEQFF
NA NA TRBV7-9 CASSSFYTRLAGGGETQYF
NA TRBJ2-6 TRBV7-3 CASSLAPPRGANVLTF
few TRBJ2-5 TRBV20-1 CSARDWKGSLQETQYF
NA TRBJ2-5 TRBV4-3 CASSRQLEETQYF
few TRBJ1-6 TRBV27 CASSFRLSPLHF
NA TRBJ2-4 TRBV24-1 CATSGTTGAQFEGQYF
NA TRBJ2-5 TRBV2 CASSEGQTQYF
few TRBJ1-5 TRBV12-3/TRBV12-4 CASSSLDRGNQPQHF
many TRBJ2-7 TRBV6-6 CASSPPAGGFEQYF
NA TRBJ2-1 TRBV4-1 CASSPTPGSSYNEQFF
NA TRBJ2-5 TRBV7-2 CASSVGTSGRSGQYF
NA TRBJ2-2 TRBV7-2 CASSITERELFF
NA TRBJ2-4 TRBV4-3 CASSQGGQGPIQYF
NA TRBJ2-6 TRBV20-1 CSARGNSGANVLTF
few TRBJ1-4 TRBV6-6 CASSYSGVWGNEKLFF
few TRBJ2-5 TRBV14 CASSPEGESLSSQYF
NA TRBJ2-7 TRBV7-9 CASSLTDVRLGGQYF